This T cell receptor (beta chain) was documented in a study of T cell responses to AZD1222 COVID-19 vaccine. Study-level results: Possibly, clonal diversity was underestimated; donors were largely white British and included more females. As reported, nearly half of all spike-specific TCRs target variant regions that are unmutated.

Assay: immunoSEQ multiplex PCR; the TCRdb copy retains only in-frame clones and omits some. The sample has 130,000 to 150,000 clones; roughly nine tenths are singletons. A note on this clone: What it binds is unknown.

The V and J ends lost 7 bases and 5 bases, in that order; junction bases with no gene match: 4. CDR3 size: 14 residues. Germline V gene lookup returns CDR1 MDHEN and CDR2 SYDVKM. The chain uses TRBV28 and TRBJ2-2; 10 positions match TRBD1. Specimen: peripheral blood, collected on day 0 of AZD1222 vaccination. This TCR derives from an adult in good health. The CDR3 DNA sequence: TGTGCCAGCAAGGGACAGGGGAAAACCGGGGAGCTGTTTTTT. This translates into CASKGQGKTGELFF.